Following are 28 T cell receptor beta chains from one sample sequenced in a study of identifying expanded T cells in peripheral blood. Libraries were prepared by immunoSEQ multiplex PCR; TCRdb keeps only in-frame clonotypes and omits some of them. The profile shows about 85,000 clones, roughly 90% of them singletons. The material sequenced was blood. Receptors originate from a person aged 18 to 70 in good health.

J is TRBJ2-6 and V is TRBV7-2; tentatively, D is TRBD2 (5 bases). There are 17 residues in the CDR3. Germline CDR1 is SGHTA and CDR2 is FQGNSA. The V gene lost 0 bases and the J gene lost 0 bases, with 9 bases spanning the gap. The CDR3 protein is CASSLAGVNSGANVLTF. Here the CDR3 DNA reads TGTGCCAGCAGCTTAGCCGGGGTAAACTCTGGGGCCAACGTCCTGACTTTC. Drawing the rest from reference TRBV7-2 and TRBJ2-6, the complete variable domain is GAGVSQSPSNKVTEKGKDVELRCDPISGHTALYWYRQSLGQGLEFLIYFQGNSAPDKSGLPSDRFSAERTGGSVSTLTIQRTQQEDSAVYLCASSLAGVNSGANVLTFGAGSRLTVL.

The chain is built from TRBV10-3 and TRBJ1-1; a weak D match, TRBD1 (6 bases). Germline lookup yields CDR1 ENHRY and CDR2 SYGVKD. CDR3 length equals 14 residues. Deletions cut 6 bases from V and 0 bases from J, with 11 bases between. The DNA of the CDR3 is TGTGCCATCAGGGACAGACCCATGAACACTGAAGCTTTCTTT. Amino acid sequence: CAIRDRPMNTEAFF.

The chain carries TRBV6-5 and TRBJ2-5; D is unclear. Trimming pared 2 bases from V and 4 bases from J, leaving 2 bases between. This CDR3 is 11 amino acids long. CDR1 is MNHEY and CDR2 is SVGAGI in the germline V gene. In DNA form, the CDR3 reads TGTGCCAGCAGTTACGGAGAGACCCAGTACTTC. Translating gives CASSYGETQYF.

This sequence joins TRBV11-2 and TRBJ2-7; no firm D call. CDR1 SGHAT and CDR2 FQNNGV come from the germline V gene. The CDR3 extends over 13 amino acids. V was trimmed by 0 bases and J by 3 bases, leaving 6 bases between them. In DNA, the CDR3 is TGTGCCAGCAGCTTAGACCCCATCTACGAGCAGTACTTC. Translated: CASSLDPIYEQYF.

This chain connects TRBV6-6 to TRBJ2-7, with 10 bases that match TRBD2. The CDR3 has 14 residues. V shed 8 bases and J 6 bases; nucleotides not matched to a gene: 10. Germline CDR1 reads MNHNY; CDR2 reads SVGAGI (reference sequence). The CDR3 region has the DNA TGTGCCAGCGCCGGGACTAGCGTTCTTTCCGAGCAGTACTTC. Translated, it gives CASAGTSVLSEQYF.

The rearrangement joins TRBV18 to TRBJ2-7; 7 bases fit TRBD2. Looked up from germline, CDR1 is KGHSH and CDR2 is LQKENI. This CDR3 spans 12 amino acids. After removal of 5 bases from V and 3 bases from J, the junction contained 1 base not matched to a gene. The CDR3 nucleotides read TGTGCCAGCTCAACTAGCGTCTACGAGCAGTACTTC. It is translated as CASSTSVYEQYF. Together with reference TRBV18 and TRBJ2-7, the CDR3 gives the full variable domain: NAGVMQNPRHLVRRRGQEARLRCSPMKGHSHVYWYRQLPEEGLKFMVYLQKENIIDESGMPKERFSAEFPKEGPSILRIQQVVRGDSAAYFCASSTSVYEQYFGPGTRLTVT.

CDR3 coding DNA: TGCGCCAGCAGCCCCGGAGGACGCATTCAGTACTTC. Translating it yields CASSPGGRIQYF. J is TRBJ2-4 and V is TRBV4-3; possible D gene TRBD2, 5 bases. V was pared by 4 bases and J by 9 bases, with 10 bases between. The germline V gene has CDR1 LGHNA and CDR2 YSLEER. This CDR3 has 12 residues.

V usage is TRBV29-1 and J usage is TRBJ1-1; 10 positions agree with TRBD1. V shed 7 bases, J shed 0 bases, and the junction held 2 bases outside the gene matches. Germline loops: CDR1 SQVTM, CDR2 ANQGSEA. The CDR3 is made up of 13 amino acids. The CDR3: CSGDRGLNTEAFF. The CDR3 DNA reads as TGCAGCGGGGACAGGGGATTGAACACTGAAGCTTTCTTT.

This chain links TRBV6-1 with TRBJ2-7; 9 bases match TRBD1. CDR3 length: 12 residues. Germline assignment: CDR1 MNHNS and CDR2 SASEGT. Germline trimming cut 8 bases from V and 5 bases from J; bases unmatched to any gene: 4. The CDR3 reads CASSWTGDEQYF. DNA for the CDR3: TGTGCCAGCTCCTGGACAGGGGACGAGCAGTACTTC.

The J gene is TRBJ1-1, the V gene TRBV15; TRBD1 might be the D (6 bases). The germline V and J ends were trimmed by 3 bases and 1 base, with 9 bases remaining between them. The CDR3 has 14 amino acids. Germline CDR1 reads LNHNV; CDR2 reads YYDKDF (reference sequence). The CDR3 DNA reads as TGTGCCACCAGCAGTGCACAGGGGAACACTGAAGCTTTCTTT. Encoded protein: CATSSAQGNTEAFF. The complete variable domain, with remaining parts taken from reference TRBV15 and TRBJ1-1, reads DAMVIQNPRYQVTQFGKPVTLSCSQTLNHNVMYWYQQKSSQAPKLLFHYYDKDFNNEADTPDNFQSRRPNTSFCFLDIRSPGLGDTAMYLCATSSAQGNTEAFFGQGTRLTVV.

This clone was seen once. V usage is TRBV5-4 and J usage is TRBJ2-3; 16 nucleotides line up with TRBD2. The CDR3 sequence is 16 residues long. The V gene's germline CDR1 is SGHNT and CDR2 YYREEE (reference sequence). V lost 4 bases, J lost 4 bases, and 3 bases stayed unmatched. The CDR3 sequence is CASSMGLAGGADTQYF. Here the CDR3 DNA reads TGTGCCAGCAGCATGGGACTAGCGGGAGGGGCAGATACGCAGTATTTT.

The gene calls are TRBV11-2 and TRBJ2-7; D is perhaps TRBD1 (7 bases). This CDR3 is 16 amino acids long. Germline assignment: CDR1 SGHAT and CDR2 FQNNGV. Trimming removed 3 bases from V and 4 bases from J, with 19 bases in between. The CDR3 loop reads CASSLEGRGYRYEQYF. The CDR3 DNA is TGTGCCAGCAGCTTGGAGGGCAGGGGGTATCGATACGAGCAGTACTTC.

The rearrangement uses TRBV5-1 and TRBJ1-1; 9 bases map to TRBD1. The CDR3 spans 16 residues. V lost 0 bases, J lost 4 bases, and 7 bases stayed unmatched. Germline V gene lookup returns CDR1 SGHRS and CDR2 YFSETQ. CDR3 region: CASSLEDRGGGTEAFF. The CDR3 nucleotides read TGCGCCAGCAGCTTGGAGGACAGGGGAGGGGGCACTGAAGCTTTCTTT.

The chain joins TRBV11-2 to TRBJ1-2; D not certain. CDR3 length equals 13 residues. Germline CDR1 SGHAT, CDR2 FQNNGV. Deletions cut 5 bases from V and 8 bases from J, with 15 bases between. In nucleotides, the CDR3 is TGTGCCAGCAGCGAAGCGCCCCATTCCGGCTACACCTTC. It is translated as CASSEAPHSGYTF.

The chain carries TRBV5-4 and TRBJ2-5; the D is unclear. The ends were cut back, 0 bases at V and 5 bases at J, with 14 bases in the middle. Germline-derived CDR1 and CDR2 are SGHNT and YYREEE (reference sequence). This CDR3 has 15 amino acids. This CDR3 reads CASSLDVGPAETQYF. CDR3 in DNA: TGTGCCAGCAGCTTGGACGTTGGCCCAGCCGAGACCCAGTACTTC.

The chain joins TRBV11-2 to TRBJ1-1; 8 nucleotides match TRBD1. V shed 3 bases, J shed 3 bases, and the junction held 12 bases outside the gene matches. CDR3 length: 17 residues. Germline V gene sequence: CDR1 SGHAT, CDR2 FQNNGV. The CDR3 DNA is TGTGCCAGCAGCTTTCGCCAGGGGGCCGAAATTTACACTGAAGCTTTCTTT. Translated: CASSFRQGAEIYTEAFF. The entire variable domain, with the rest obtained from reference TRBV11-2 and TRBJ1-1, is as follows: EAGVAQSPRYKIIEKRQSVAFWCNPISGHATLYWYQQILGQGPKLLIQFQNNGVVDDSQLPKDRFSAERLKGVDSTLKIQPAKLEDSAVYLCASSFRQGAEIYTEAFFGQGTRLTVV.

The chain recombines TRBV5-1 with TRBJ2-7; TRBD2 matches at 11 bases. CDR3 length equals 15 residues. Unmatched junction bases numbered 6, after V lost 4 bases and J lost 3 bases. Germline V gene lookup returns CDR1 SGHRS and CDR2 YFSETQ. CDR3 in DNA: TGCGCCAGCAGCGGACTAGCGGGTGGGGACTACGAGCAGTACTTC. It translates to CASSGLAGGDYEQYF.

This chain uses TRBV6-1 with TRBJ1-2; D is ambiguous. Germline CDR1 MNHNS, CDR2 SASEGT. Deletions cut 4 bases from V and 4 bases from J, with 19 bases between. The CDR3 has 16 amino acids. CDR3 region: CASSGALPQAGYGYTF. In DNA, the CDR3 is TGTGCCAGCAGTGGAGCGCTCCCTCAGGCAGGCTATGGCTACACCTTC.

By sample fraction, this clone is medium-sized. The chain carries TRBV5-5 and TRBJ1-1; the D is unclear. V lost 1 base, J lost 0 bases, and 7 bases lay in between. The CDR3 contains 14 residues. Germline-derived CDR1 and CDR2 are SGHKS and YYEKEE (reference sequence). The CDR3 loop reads CASSLQRMNTEAFF. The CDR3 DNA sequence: TGTGCCAGCAGCTTGCAAAGAATGAACACTGAAGCTTTCTTT.

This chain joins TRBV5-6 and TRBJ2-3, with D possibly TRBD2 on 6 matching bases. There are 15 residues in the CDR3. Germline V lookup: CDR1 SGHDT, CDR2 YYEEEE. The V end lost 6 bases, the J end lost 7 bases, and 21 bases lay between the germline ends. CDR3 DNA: TGTGCCAGCAACCAATTGGCGGGGCCGGTAAATACGCAGTATTTT. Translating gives CASNQLAGPVNTQYF.

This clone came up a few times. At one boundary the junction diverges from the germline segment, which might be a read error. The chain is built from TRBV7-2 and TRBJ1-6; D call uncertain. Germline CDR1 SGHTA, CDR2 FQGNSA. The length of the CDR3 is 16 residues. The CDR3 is CASSLLGPSSNSPLHF. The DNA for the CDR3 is TGTGCCAGCAGCTTATTAGGACCATCCTCTAATTCACCCCTCCACTTT.

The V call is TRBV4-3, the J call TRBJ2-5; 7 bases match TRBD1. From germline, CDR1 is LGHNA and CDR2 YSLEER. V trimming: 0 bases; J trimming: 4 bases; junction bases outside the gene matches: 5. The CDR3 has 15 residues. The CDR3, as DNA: TGCGCCAGCAGCCAAGATTTCGGGACAGTAGAGACCCAGTACTTC. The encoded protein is CASSQDFGTVETQYF.

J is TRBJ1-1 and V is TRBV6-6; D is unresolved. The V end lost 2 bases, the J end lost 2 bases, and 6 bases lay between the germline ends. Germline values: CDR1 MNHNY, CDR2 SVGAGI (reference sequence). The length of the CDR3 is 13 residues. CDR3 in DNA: TGTGCCAGCAGTTACGGCCCTAACACTGAAGCTTTCTTT. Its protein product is CASSYGPNTEAFF.

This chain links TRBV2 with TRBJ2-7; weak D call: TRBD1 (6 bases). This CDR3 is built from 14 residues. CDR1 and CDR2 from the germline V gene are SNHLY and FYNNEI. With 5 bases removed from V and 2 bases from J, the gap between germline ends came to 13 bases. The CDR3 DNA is TGTGCCAGCAGTAAACAGGGATTCGCCTACGAGCAGTACTTC. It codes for CASSKQGFAYEQYF.

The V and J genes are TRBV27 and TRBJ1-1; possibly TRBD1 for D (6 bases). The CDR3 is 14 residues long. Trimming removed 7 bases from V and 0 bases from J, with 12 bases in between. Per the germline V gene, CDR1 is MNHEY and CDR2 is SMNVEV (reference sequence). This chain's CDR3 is CASTPGQMNTEAFF. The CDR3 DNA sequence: TGTGCCAGCACCCCCGGACAGATGAACACTGAAGCTTTCTTT.

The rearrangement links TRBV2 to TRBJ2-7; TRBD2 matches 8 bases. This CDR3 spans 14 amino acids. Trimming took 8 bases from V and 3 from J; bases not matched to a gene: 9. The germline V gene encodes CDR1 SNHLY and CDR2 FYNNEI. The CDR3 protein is CASVSGKPIYEQYF. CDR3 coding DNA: TGTGCCAGCGTTAGCGGGAAGCCAATCTACGAGCAGTACTTC.

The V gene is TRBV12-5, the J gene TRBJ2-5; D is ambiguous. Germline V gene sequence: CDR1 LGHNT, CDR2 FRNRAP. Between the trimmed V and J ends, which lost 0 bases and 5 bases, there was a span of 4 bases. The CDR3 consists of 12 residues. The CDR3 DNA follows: TGTGCTAGTGGTTTGGTACGGGAGACCCAGTACTTC. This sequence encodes CASGLVRETQYF. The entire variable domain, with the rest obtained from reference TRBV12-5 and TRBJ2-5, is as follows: DARVTQTPRHKVTEMGQEVTMRCQPILGHNTVFWYRQTMMQGLELLAYFRNRAPLDDSGMPKDRFSAEMPDATLATLKIQPSEPRDSAVYFCASGLVRETQYFGPGTRLLVL.

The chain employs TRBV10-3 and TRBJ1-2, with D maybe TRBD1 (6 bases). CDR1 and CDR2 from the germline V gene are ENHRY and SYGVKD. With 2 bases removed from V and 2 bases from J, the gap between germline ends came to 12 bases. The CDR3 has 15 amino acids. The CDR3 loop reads CAISEPQGWNYGYTF. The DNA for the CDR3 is TGTGCCATCAGTGAGCCACAGGGTTGGAACTATGGCTACACCTTC.